These 20 T cell receptor beta chains came from one sample sequenced in a study of cytomegalovirus exposure and HLA in healthy donors. The method was immunoSEQ multiplex PCR; TCRdb's version includes in-frame clones alone and lacks a portion of them. This table has roughly 300,000 clones, more than 80% appearing once. The specimen sequenced was PBMCs. All receptors come from a woman younger than 30 in good health and CMV-seronegative.

This chain connects TRBV29-1 to TRBJ2-3, with TRBD1 matching over 12 bases. The CDR3 extends over 14 amino acids. Germline V gene lookup returns CDR1 SQVTM and CDR2 ANQGSEA. V shed 0 bases, J shed 7 bases, and the junction held 2 bases outside the gene matches. The chain's CDR3 is CSVEEGQGANTQYF. CDR3 DNA: TGCAGCGTTGAAGAGGGACAGGGGGCAAATACGCAGTATTTT.

V is TRBV7-2 and J is TRBJ1-1, with a weak D call TRBD1 (5 bases). Germline V gene data show CDR1 as SGHTA and CDR2 as FQGNSA. The CDR3 covers 15 residues. V was trimmed by 4 bases and J by 7 bases, leaving 19 bases between them. The CDR3 DNA reads as TGTGCCAGCAGCTCAGCAGGGTCGAGAGGGAATGAAGCTTTCTTT. Amino acids: CASSSAGSRGNEAFF.

The chain is built from TRBV5-6 and TRBJ2-4; possible D gene TRBD1, 6 bases. V gave up 4 bases and J gave up 6 bases, with 14 bases separating them. Germline V gene lookup returns CDR1 SGHDT and CDR2 YYEEEE. There are 14 residues in the CDR3. CDR3 coding DNA: TGTGCCAGCAGCACAGACAGGTCCCTAAACATTCAGTACTTC. This encodes CASSTDRSLNIQYF.

This clone has only one observation. The V call is TRBV5-4, the J call TRBJ2-3, with 12 bases fitting TRBD2. Germline loops: CDR1 SGHNT, CDR2 YYREEE (reference sequence). This CDR3 is 15 amino acids long. V shed 4 bases and J 5 bases; nucleotides not matched to a gene: 5. CDR3 loop: CASSPTSGRKDTQYF. The CDR3, as DNA: TGTGCCAGCAGCCCAACTAGCGGGAGGAAAGATACGCAGTATTTT. Using reference TRBV5-4 and TRBJ2-3 for the parts outside the CDR3, the full variable domain is ETGVTQSPTHLIKTRGQQVTLRCSSQSGHNTVSWYQQALGQGPQFIFQYYREEENGRGNFPPRFSGLQFPNYSSELNVNALELDDSALYLCASSPTSGRKDTQYFGPGTRLTVL.

This sequence joins TRBV18 and TRBJ2-1, with D possibly TRBD2 on 5 matching bases. Trimming stripped 5 bases from V and 9 bases from J, with 14 bases between. The CDR3 runs 13 residues. Per germline, CDR1 KGHSH and CDR2 LQKENI. CDR3 coding DNA: TGTGCCAGCTCATTAGGACTGAACCTTGAGCAGTTCTTC. It specifies CASSLGLNLEQFF. The variable domain in full, with the rest retrieved from reference TRBV18 and TRBJ2-1, is NAGVMQNPRHLVRRRGQEARLRCSPMKGHSHVYWYRQLPEEGLKFMVYLQKENIIDESGMPKERFSAEFPKEGPSILRIQQVVRGDSAAYFCASSLGLNLEQFFGPGTRLTVL.

V and J are TRBV5-6 and TRBJ2-1, with D maybe TRBD2 (6 bases). V lost 6 bases, J lost 9 bases, and 22 bases lay in between. The CDR3 consists of 15 residues. Germline V gene lookup returns CDR1 SGHDT and CDR2 YYEEEE. CDR3 DNA: TGTGCCAGCACCTATGTTAGTATACCGCGGGGTGAGCAGTTCTTC. This translates into CASTYVSIPRGEQFF.

The rearrangement links TRBV6-4 to TRBJ1-2; D gene ambiguous. The CDR3 totals 15 residues. With 0 bases removed from V and 0 bases from J, the gap between germline ends came to 8 bases. Germline V gene sequence: CDR1 MRHNA, CDR2 SNTAGT. The CDR3 DNA reads TGTGCCAGCAGTGACTCAACAGCCTCTAACTATGGCTACACCTTC. Amino acids: CASSDSTASNYGYTF.

V usage is TRBV7-2 and J usage is TRBJ2-7, with 12 bases fitting TRBD2. The CDR3 is 18 amino acids. V was clipped by 5 bases and J by 2 bases; unmatched bases: 13. Germline CDR1 SGHTA, CDR2 FQGNSA. CDR3 bases: TGTGCCAGCAGCCCCCCGGGACTAGCGGGCACTCGGGCCTACGAGCAGTACTTC. Its protein product is CASSPPGLAGTRAYEQYF.

This clone is a singleton in its sample. The rearrangement joins TRBV5-1 to TRBJ1-3; weak D call: TRBD1 (5 bases). The germline V gene encodes CDR1 SGHRS and CDR2 YFSETQ. CDR3 length equals 17 residues. V was shortened by 4 bases and J by 5 bases, with 22 bases between the two germline ends. The CDR3 DNA is TGCGCCAGCAGCCAAACAGGTGCGGCTGCGTTTCGAAACACCATATATTTT. Encoded protein: CASSQTGAAAFRNTIYF.

The chain has TRBV14 and TRBJ2-1; D unresolved. The V end was cut by 0 bases, the J end by 10 bases, with 7 bases between. The CDR3 has 12 amino acids. CDR1 and CDR2 (germline): SGHDN, FVKESK. The CDR3 region is CASSQDLGEQFF. DNA of the CDR3: TGTGCCAGCAGCCAAGATCTAGGAGAGCAGTTCTTC.

The J gene is TRBJ2-1, the V gene TRBV28; D gene uncertain. The germline gives CDR1 MDHEN, CDR2 SYDVKM. Between the trimmed V and J ends, which lost 3 bases and 6 bases, there was a span of 15 bases. The CDR3 is made up of 15 amino acids. CDR3 sequence reads: CASSFRQTRGNEQFF. The CDR3 nucleotides are TGTGCCAGCAGTTTCCGTCAGACCAGAGGCAATGAGCAGTTCTTC.

The rearrangement joins TRBV29-1 to TRBJ2-1; a weak D match, TRBD1 (5 bases). Per germline, CDR1 SQVTM and CDR2 ANQGSEA. V shed 7 bases and J shed 6 bases, with 7 bases lying between them. The CDR3 loop spans 10 amino acids. DNA of the CDR3: TGCAGCGGGGGCGGCAATGAGCAGTTCTTC. Its translation is CSGGGNEQFF.

This chain links TRBV30 with TRBJ2-5; 8 bases line up with TRBD2. Per germline, CDR1 GTSNPN and CDR2 SVGIG (reference sequence). J was trimmed by 5 bases and V by 2 bases; bases with no gene match: 4. The CDR3 totals 13 residues. The CDR3 region is CAWSRTSRETQYF. CDR3 coding DNA: TGTGCCTGGAGTCGGACTAGCCGGGAGACCCAGTACTTC.

V is TRBV6-6 and J is TRBJ2-5; D unclear. This CDR3 contains 13 residues. V shed 4 bases and J shed 0 bases, with 6 bases lying between them. CDR1 is MNHNY, CDR2 SVGAGI, per germline (reference sequence). DNA of the CDR3: TGTGCCAGCAGTTTTCTTTACCAAGAGACCCAGTACTTC. Its protein product is CASSFLYQETQYF.

The V and J genes are TRBV15 and TRBJ2-2; 7 bases agree with TRBD1. From germline, CDR1 is LNHNV and CDR2 YYDKDF (reference sequence). The V and J ends lost 3 bases and 4 bases, in that order; junction bases with no gene match: 11. The CDR3 is 17 residues long. CDR3 coding DNA: TGTGCCACCAGCAGTAACTCTAGGGGGCCGGGCACCGGGGAGCTGTTTTTT. The encoded protein is CATSSNSRGPGTGELFF.

This clone was recorded once. Possible read error: a much larger clone is one base away. The same CDR3 is also encoded by other DNA sequences in this sample. This chain joins TRBV18 and TRBJ2-5; no definite D call. This CDR3 contains 12 residues. Germline V lookup: CDR1 KGHSH, CDR2 LQKENI. Trimming removed 3 bases from V and 1 base from J, with 3 bases in between. CDR3 residues: CASSPSQETQYF. DNA for the CDR3: TGTGCCAGCTCACCCTCCCAAGAGACCCAGTACTTC.

CDR3: CASSLRPGGGDQPQHF. In nucleotides, the CDR3 is TGCGCCAGCAGCTTGAGGCCGGGAGGGGGAGATCAGCCCCAGCATTTT. The chain employs TRBV5-1 and TRBJ1-5; possible D gene TRBD1, 6 bases. Trimming shortened V by 1 base and J by 5 bases, and 16 bases separated the two germline ends. From germline, CDR1 is SGHRS and CDR2 YFSETQ. This CDR3 spans 16 amino acids. The full variable domain, completed using reference TRBV5-1 and TRBJ1-5, is KAGVTQTPRYLIKTRGQQVTLSCSPISGHRSVSWYQQTPGQGLQFLFEYFSETQRNKGNFPGRFSGRQFSNSRSEMNVSTLELGDSALYLCASSLRPGGGDQPQHFGDGTRLSIL.

The chain has TRBV2 and TRBJ1-5; D gene ambiguous. Between the trimmed V and J ends, which lost 1 base and 0 bases, there was a span of 7 bases. This CDR3 region has 15 residues. Germline assignment: CDR1 SNHLY and CDR2 FYNNEI. The CDR3 region is CASSEGSISNQPQHF. CDR3 nucleotide sequence: TGTGCCAGCAGTGAAGGGAGCATTAGCAATCAGCCCCAGCATTTT.

The J gene is TRBJ2-5, the V gene TRBV6-6; 15 nucleotides match TRBD2. J lost 4 bases, V lost 0 bases, and 0 bases had no gene match. Per the germline V gene, CDR1 is MNHNY and CDR2 is SVGAGI (reference sequence). The CDR3 contains 16 residues. The CDR3 reads CASSYSGLAGGETQYF. CDR3 nucleotide sequence: TGTGCCAGCAGTTACTCGGGACTAGCGGGGGGAGAGACCCAGTACTTC.

In its sample, this clone was seen once. The genes are TRBV6-5 and TRBJ2-5; possible D gene TRBD2, 6 bases. Germline CDR1 MNHEY, CDR2 SVGAGI. Trimming shortened V by 6 bases and J by 3 bases, and 17 bases separated the two germline ends. This CDR3 region has 15 residues. For the CDR3, the DNA is TGTGCCAGCAGAACCTACCGCGGAGGGAAAGAGACCCAGTACTTC. As protein: CASRTYRGGKETQYF.